Below, 17 T cell receptor beta chains from the same sample are listed, as sequenced in a study of blood T cells in healthy people across ages (dated by TCRdb to between 2015 and 2016). Libraries came from 5' RACE. TCRdb names Illumina HiSeq 2500 as the instrument used. The second PCR ran for roughly 7 to 11 cycles and used a J-beta primer mix along with a sample-barcoded 5' primer. TCRdb trimmed the raw reads at Q25, called clones with MiXCR and kept productive beta chains. Identical CDR3 protein sequences are pooled into one entry, listed with their most common genes and DNA. For this sample the table gives about 1 million distinct CDR3 sequences, of which 45% were detected only once. Of the sample, about 20% falls within the top ten clones. The sample consisted of blood. These receptors were obtained from a woman aged 55-75 years in good health.

The V call is TRBV15, the J call TRBJ2-1, with 9 bases fitting TRBD2. V dropped 1 base and J dropped 5; count of bases not matched to a gene: 9. The V gene's germline CDR1 is LNHNV and CDR2 YYDKDF (reference sequence). The CDR3 runs 17 residues. CDR3 sequence (DNA): TGTGCCACCAGCAGAGTACGAAGCGGGAGGCCCAACAATGAGCAGTTCTTC. Protein: CATSRVRSGRPNNEQFF. Full variable domain (missing parts from reference TRBV15 and TRBJ2-1): DAMVIQNPRYQVTQFGKPVTLSCSQTLNHNVMYWYQQKSSQAPKLLFHYYDKDFNNEADTPDNFQSRRPNTSFCFLDIRSPGLGDTAMYLCATSRVRSGRPNNEQFFGPGTRLTVL.

The genes are TRBV2 and TRBJ2-7; 10 bases fit TRBD1. In germline, CDR1 is SNHLY, CDR2 FYNNEI. V lost 1 base and J lost 4; bases outside the gene matches: 7. The CDR3 covers 16 residues. The CDR3 is CASSEVGTGAFYEQYF. CDR3 sequence (DNA): TGTGCCAGCAGTGAAGTGGGGACAGGGGCCTTTTACGAGCAGTACTTC.

This clonotype appeared a single time. V and J are TRBV5-1 and TRBJ2-1, with TRBD2 identical over 8 bases. The V gene's germline CDR1 is SGHRS and CDR2 YFSETQ. V was clipped by 7 bases and J by 6 bases; unmatched bases: 6. This CDR3 is 13 amino acids long. CDR3 residues: CASSLAAINEQFF. In DNA form, the CDR3 reads TGCGCCAGCTCACTAGCGGCAATCAATGAGCAGTTCTTC.

The chain is built from TRBV7-6 and TRBJ2-4, with 9 bases identical to TRBD1. This CDR3 comprises 15 residues. Trimming took 4 bases from V and 13 from J; bases not matched to a gene: 14. CDR1 is SGHVS, CDR2 FNYEAQ, per germline. The chain's CDR3 is CASSYGQGRDWEQYF. The CDR3 DNA follows: TGTGCCAGCAGCTACGGACAGGGGCGCGATTGGGAGCAGTACTTC.

V and J are TRBV29-1 and TRBJ1-4; TRBD1 matches at 9 bases. CDR3 length: 14 residues. Per the germline V gene, CDR1 is SQVTM and CDR2 is ANQGSEA. V was pared by 4 bases and J by 5 bases, with 5 bases of the junction left unmatched. CDR3 protein: CSVGAGTGNEKLFF. The CDR3 bases are TGCAGCGTTGGGGCCGGGACAGGGAATGAAAAACTGTTTTTT.

The V call is TRBV7-3, the J call TRBJ2-3; a possible D gene is TRBD1 (6 bases). The CDR3 runs 12 residues. Germline CDR1 reads SGHTA; CDR2 reads FQGTGA. The V end lost 5 bases, the J end lost 8 bases, and 11 bases lay between the germline ends. The CDR3 DNA follows: TGTGCCAGCAGCCAAGGGGGAAGTACGCAGTATTTT. Its translation is CASSQGGSTQYF. The variable domain in full, completed from reference TRBV7-3 and TRBJ2-3, reads GAGVSQTPSNKVTEKGKYVELRCDPISGHTALYWYRQSLGQGPEFLIYFQGTGAADDSGLPNDRFFAVRPEGSVSTLKIQRTERGDSAVYLCASSQGGSTQYFGPGTRLTVL.

This clonotype came up many times. The chain couples TRBV10-2 to TRBJ2-3, with D hard to call. The CDR3 runs to 15 residues. The V and J ends lost 8 bases and 3 bases respectively, with 18 bases between them. Per the germline V gene, CDR1 is WSHSY and CDR2 is SAAADI. The CDR3 protein is CASGRTSVGTDTQYF. The DNA for the CDR3 is TGCGCCAGCGGACGAACAAGCGTCGGAACAGATACGCAGTATTTT.

V is TRBV6-2 or TRBV6-3 and J is TRBJ2-7; D uncertain. This CDR3 is 12 amino acids long. Looked up from germline, CDR1 is MNHEY and CDR2 is SVGEGT. Trimming took off 2 bases at V and 8 bases at J, with 10 bases between the two ends. The CDR3 protein is CASSYGWFQQYF. The CDR3 region has the DNA TGTGCCAGCAGTTACGGCTGGTTCCAGCAGTACTTC.

This clonotype has only a few counts. V gene TRBV6-2 or TRBV6-3 combines with J gene TRBJ1-4; the D is unclear. The CDR3 runs to 15 residues. The germline CDR1 and CDR2 sequences are MNHEY and SVGEGT. The V end lost 8 bases, the J end lost 0 bases, and 13 bases lay between the germline ends. Here the CDR3 DNA reads TGTGCCAGCCACCGGGGAACTTCAACTAATGAAAAACTGTTTTTT. It is translated as CASHRGTSTNEKLFF.

This clonotype was detected a few times. The chain carries TRBV10-3 and TRBJ2-2, with 7 bases that match TRBD1. Germline V gene sequence: CDR1 ENHRY, CDR2 SYGVKD. The CDR3 contains 15 residues. V trimming: 6 bases; J trimming: 4 bases; junction bases outside the gene matches: 8. CDR3 sequence: CAIRVGTESTGELFF. The CDR3 DNA follows: TGTGCCATCAGAGTTGGGACAGAGAGCACCGGGGAGCTGTTTTTT.

V is TRBV15 and J is TRBJ1-4, with a possible D match to TRBD1 (5 bases). This CDR3 contains 14 residues. The germline V gene has CDR1 LNHNV and CDR2 YYDKDF (reference sequence). Trimming pared 0 bases from V and 10 bases from J, leaving 12 bases between. CDR3 bases: TGTGCCACCAGCAGAGATAACGGCGGGGGAAAACTGTTTTTT. It is translated as CATSRDNGGGKLFF.

This clonotype has only a few counts. The rearrangement joins TRBV5-4 to TRBJ2-7; 7 bases map to TRBD2. The germline V gene encodes CDR1 SGHNT and CDR2 YYREEE (reference sequence). J gave up 4 bases and V 4 bases, and 14 bases lay outside the gene matches. The CDR3 is made up of 16 amino acids. The CDR3 DNA reads TGTGCCAGCAGCCCCCGCGGGCTAGCGGCCTCTTACGAGCAGTACTTC. Its translation: CASSPRGLAASYEQYF.

To note about this clonotype: One base away lies a much larger clone, so this may be a sequencing read error. The chain combines TRBV27 with TRBJ1-5; tentative D call: TRBD1 (5 bases). The CDR3 loop spans 15 amino acids. Germline CDR1 is MNHEY and CDR2 is SMNVEV (reference sequence). CDR3 amino acids: CDSSLGLGGDQPQHF. As DNA, the CDR3 is TGTGACAGCAGTTTGGGGTTGGGGGGGGATCAGCCCCAGCATTTT.

This clonotype has only a few counts. The chain employs TRBV27 and TRBJ1-2, with 9 bases matching TRBD1. From germline, CDR1 is MNHEY and CDR2 SMNVEV (reference sequence). V shed 5 bases, J shed 3 bases, and the junction held 7 bases outside the gene matches. The CDR3 is made up of 15 amino acids. In DNA form, the CDR3 reads TGTGCCAGCAGTATACAGGGGGCTGAGTACTATGGCTACACCTTC. Its translation is CASSIQGAEYYGYTF.

Here the CDR3 DNA reads TGTGCCAGCTCCCAGGGGCTAGCGGGGGGCAGGTACTTC. Protein product: CASSQGLAGGRYF. The rearrangement joins TRBV12-3 or TRBV12-4 to TRBJ2-7, with TRBD2 matching over 11 bases. The CDR3 has 13 residues. V trimming: 8 bases; J trimming: 12 bases; junction bases outside the gene matches: 12.

This clonotype was counted a few times. The V gene is TRBV5-1, the J gene TRBJ2-7; 14 bases are shared with TRBD2. V lost 4 bases, J lost 5 bases, and 8 bases stayed unmatched. There are 16 residues in the CDR3. Germline loops: CDR1 SGHRS, CDR2 YFSETQ. The CDR3 protein is CASSPGLAGADHEQYF. In DNA form, the CDR3 reads TGCGCCAGCAGCCCGGGACTAGCGGGGGCAGACCACGAGCAGTACTTC.

This clonotype was picked up one time. V is TRBV19 and J is TRBJ2-1; TRBD1 agrees at 9 bases. The CDR3 sequence is 16 residues long. The V gene's germline CDR1 is LNHDA and CDR2 SQIVND (reference sequence). V shed 0 bases and J 9 bases; nucleotides not matched to a gene: 9. This CDR3 is CASSIDLGQGLGEQFF. The CDR3 bases are TGTGCCAGTAGTATAGATCTGGGACAGGGTCTGGGTGAGCAGTTCTTC.